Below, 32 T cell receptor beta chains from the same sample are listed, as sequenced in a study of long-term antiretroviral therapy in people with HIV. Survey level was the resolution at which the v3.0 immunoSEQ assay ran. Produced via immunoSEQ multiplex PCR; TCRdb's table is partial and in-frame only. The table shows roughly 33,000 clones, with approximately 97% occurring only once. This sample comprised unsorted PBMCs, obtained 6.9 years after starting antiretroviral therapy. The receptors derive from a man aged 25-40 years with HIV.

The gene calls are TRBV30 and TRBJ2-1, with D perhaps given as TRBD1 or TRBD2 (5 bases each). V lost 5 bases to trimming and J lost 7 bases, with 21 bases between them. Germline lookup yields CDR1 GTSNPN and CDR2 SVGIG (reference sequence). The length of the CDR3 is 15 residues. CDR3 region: CAWRASGTRTNEQFF. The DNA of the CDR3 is TGTGCCTGGCGTGCGTCCGGGACCCGGACGAATGAGCAGTTCTTC.

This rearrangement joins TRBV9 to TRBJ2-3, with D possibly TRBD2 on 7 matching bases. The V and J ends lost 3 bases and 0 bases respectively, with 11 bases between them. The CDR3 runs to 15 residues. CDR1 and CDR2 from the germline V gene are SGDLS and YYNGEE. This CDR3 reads CASSEGGASTDTQYF. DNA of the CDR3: TGTGCCAGCAGCGAGGGGGGGGCTAGCACAGATACGCAGTATTTT.

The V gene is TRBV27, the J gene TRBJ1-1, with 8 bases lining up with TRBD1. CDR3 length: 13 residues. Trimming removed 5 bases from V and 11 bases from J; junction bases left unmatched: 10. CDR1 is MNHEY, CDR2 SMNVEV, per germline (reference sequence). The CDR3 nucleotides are TGTGCCAGCAGTGCGACAGGGGCGCAGTGGGCTTTCTTT. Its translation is CASSATGAQWAFF.

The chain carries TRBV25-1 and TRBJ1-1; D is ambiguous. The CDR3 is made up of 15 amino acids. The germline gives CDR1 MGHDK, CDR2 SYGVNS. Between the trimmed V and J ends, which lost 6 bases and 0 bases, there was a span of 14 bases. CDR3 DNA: TGTGCCAGCAGGAACGCAGAGTATGTGAACACTGAAGCTTTCTTT. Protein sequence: CASRNAEYVNTEAFF.

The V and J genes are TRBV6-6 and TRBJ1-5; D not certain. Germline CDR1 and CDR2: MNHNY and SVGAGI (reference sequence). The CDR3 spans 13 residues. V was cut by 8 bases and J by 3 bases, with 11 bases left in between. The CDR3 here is CASFRGINQPQHF. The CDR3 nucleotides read TGTGCCAGCTTCCGGGGTATCAATCAGCCCCAGCATTTT.

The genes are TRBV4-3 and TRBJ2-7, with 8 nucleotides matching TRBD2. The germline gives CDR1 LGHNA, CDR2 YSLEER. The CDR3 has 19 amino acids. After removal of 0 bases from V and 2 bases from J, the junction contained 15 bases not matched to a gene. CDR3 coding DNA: TGCGCCAGCAGCCAAGATGGGCTGATTCCAACTAGCGGAGCCTACGAGCAGTACTTC. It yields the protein CASSQDGLIPTSGAYEQYF.

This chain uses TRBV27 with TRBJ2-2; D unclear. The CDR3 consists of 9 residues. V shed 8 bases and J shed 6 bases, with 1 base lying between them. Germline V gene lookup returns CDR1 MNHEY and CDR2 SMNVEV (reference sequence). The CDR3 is CASAGELFF. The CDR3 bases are TGTGCCAGCGCCGGGGAGCTGTTTTTT.

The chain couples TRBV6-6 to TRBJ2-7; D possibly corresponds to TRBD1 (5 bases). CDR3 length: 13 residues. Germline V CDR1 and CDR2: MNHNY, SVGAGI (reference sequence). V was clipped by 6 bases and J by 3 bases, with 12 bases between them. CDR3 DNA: TGTGCCAGCAGCCCCTCCAGGGACTACGAGCAGTACTTC. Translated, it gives CASSPSRDYEQYF.

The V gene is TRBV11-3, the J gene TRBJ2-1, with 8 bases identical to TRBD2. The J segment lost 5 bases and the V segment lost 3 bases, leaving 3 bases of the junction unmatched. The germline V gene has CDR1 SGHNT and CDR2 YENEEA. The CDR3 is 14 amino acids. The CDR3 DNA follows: TGTGCCAGCAGCTTTGGGCGGGGGGACAATGAGCAGTTCTTC. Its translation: CASSFGRGDNEQFF. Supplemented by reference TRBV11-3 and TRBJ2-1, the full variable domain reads EAGVVQSPRYKIIEKKQPVAFWCNPISGHNTLYWYLQNLGQGPELLIRYENEEAVDDSQLPKDRFSAERLKGVDSTLKIQPAELGDSAVYLCASSFGRGDNEQFFGPGTRLTVL.

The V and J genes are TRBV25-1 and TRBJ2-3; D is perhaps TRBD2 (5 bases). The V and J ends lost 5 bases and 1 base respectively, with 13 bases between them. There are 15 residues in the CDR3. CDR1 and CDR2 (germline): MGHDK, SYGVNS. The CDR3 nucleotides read TGTGCCAGCAGTCCCCTGGGGAGTGGCACAGATACGCAGTATTTT. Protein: CASSPLGSGTDTQYF.

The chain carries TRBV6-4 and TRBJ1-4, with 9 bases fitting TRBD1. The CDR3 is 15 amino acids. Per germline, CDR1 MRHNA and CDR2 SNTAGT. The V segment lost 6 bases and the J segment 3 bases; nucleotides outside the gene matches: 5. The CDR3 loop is CASSRTGAANEKLFF. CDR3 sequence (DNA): TGTGCCAGCAGCCGGACAGGGGCGGCTAATGAAAAACTGTTTTTT.

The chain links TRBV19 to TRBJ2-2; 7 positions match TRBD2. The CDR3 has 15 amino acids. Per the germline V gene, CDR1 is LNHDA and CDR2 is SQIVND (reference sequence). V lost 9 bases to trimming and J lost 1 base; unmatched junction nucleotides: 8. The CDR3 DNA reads TGTGCCAGCCGGGGGGACGGGGGGAACACCGGGGAGCTGTTTTTT. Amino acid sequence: CASRGDGGNTGELFF.

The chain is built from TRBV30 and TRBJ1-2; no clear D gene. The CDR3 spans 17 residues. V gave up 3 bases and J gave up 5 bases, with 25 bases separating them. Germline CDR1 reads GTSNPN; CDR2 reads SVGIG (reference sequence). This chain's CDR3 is CAWRSLRAPLGMYGYTF. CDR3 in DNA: TGTGCCTGGAGAAGTCTACGTGCGCCGCTCGGGATGTATGGCTACACCTTC.

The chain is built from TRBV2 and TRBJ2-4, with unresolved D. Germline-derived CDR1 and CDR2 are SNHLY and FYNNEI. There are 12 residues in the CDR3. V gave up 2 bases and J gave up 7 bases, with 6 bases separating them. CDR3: CASSETRNIQYF. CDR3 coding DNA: TGTGCCAGCAGTGAAACTCGCAACATTCAGTACTTC.

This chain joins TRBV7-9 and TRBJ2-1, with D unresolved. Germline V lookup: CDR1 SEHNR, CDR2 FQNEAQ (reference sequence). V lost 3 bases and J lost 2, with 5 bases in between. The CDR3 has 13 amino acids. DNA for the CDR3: TGTGCCAGCAGCTTGGACCCCTACAATGAGCAGTTCTTC. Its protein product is CASSLDPYNEQFF. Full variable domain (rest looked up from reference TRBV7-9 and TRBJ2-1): DTGVSQNPRHKITKRGQNVTFRCDPISEHNRLYWYRQTLGQGPEFLTYFQNEAQLEKSRLLSDRFSAERPKGSFSTLEIQRTEQGDSAMYLCASSLDPYNEQFFGPGTRLTVL.

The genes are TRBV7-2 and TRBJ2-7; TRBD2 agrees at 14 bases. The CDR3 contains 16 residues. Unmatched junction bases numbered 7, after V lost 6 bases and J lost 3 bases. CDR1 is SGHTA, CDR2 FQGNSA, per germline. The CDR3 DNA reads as TGTGCCAGCAGTCCAGGAGGACTAGCGGGGGGCTACGAGCAGTACTTC. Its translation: CASSPGGLAGGYEQYF.

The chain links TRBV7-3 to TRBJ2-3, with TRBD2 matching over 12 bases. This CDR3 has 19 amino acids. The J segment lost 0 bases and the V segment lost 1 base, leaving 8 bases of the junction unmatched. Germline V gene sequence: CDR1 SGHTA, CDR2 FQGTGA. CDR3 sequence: CASSLKPGLAGTSTDTQYF. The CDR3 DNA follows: TGTGCCAGCAGCTTAAAACCCGGACTAGCGGGGACAAGCACAGATACGCAGTATTTT. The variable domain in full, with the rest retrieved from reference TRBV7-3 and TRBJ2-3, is GAGVSQTPSNKVTEKGKYVELRCDPISGHTALYWYRQSLGQGPEFLIYFQGTGAADDSGLPNDRFFAVRPEGSVSTLKIQRTERGDSAVYLCASSLKPGLAGTSTDTQYFGPGTRLTVL.

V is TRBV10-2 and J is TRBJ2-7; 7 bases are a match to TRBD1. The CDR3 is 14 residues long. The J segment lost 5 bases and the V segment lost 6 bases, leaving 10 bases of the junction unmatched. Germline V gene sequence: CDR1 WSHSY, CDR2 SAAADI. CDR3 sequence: CASRPGQEINEQYF. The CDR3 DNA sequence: TGCGCCAGCAGACCAGGACAGGAAATAAACGAGCAGTACTTC.

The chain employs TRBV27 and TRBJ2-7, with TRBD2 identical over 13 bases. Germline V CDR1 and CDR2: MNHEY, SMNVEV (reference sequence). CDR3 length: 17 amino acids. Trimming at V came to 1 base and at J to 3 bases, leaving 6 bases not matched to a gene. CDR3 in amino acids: CASSLYATSGGSYEQYF. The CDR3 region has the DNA TGTGCCAGCAGTTTATATGCGACTAGCGGGGGGAGCTACGAGCAGTACTTC.

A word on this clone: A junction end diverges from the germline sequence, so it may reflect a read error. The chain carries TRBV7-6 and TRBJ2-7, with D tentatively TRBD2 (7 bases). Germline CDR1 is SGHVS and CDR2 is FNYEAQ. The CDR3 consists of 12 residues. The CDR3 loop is CASSLGGGEQYF. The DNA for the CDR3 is TGTGCCAGCAGTTTAGGGGGGGGCGAGCAGTACTTC.

The CDR3 bases are TGTGCCAGCCCCAAGGAGGCTAATAAGAGTGTGAACACTGAAGCTTTCTTT. As protein: CASPKEANKSVNTEAFF. V and J are TRBV7-3 and TRBJ1-1; D gene uncertain. This CDR3 comprises 17 residues. Trimming removed 8 bases at V and 0 bases at J, with 22 bases between. Germline loops: CDR1 SGHTA, CDR2 FQGTGA.

CDR3 DNA: TGTGCCAGCAGTGTGGTCCTTAACACCGGGGAGCTGTTTTTT. It translates to CASSVVLNTGELFF. The chain carries TRBV2 and TRBJ2-2; no reliable D call. Trimming stripped 4 bases from V and 2 bases from J, with 8 bases between. CDR1 and CDR2 from the germline V gene are SNHLY and FYNNEI. The CDR3 covers 14 residues.

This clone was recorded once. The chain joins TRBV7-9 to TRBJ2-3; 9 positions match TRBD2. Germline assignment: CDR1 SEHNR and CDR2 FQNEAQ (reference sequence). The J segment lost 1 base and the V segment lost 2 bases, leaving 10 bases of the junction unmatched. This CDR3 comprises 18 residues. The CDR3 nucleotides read TGTGCCAGCAGCTTATACCCCCGGGGACTAGCCGGCACAGATACGCAGTATTTT. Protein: CASSLYPRGLAGTDTQYF.

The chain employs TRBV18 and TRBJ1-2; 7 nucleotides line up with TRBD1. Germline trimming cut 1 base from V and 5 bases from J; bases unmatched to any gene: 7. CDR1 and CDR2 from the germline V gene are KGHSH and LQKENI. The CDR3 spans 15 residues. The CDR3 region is CASSPQRGRSYGYTF. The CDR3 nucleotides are TGTGCCAGCTCACCACAAAGGGGGCGCAGTTATGGCTACACCTTC. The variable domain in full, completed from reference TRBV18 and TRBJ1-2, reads NAGVMQNPRHLVRRRGQEARLRCSPMKGHSHVYWYRQLPEEGLKFMVYLQKENIIDESGMPKERFSAEFPKEGPSILRIQQVVRGDSAAYFCASSPQRGRSYGYTFGSGTRLTVV.

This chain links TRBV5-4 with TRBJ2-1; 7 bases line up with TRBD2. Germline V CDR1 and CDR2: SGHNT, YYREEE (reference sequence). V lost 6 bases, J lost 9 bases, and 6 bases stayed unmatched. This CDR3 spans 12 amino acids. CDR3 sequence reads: CASTLSGGEQFF. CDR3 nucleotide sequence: TGTGCCAGCACCCTCTCGGGGGGTGAGCAGTTCTTC.

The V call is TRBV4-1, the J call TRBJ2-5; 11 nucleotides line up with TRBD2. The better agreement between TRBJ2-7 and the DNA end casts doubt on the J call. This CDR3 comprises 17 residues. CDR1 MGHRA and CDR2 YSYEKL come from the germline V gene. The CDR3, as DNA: TGCGCCAGCAGCCTACTACCTAGACTAGCGGGGTCCTACGAGCAGTACTTC. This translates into CASSLLPRLAGSYEQYF.

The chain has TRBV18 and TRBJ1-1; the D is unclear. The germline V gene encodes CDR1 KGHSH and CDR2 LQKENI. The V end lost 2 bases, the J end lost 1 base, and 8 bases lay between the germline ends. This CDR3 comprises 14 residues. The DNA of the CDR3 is TGTGCCAGCTCACCAGGCAAGGGGAACACTGAAGCTTTCTTT. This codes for CASSPGKGNTEAFF.

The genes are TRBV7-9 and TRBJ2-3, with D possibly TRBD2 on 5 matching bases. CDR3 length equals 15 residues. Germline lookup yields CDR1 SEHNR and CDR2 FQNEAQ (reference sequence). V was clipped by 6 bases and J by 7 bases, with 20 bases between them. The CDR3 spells CASSTVGIGLYTQYF. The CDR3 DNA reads TGTGCCAGCAGTACGGTCGGGATTGGGCTATATACGCAGTATTTT.

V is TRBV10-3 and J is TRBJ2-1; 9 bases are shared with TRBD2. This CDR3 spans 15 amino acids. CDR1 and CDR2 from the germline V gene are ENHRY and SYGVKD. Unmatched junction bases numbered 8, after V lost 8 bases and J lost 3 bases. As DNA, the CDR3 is TGTGCCATCGTGGCTAGCGGGGAGGTCTACAATGAGCAGTTCTTC. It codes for CAIVASGEVYNEQFF.

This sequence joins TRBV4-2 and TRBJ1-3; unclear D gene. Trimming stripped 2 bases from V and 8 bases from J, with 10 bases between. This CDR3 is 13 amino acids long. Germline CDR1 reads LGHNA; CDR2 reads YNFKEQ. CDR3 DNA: TGTGCCAGCAGCCAAAACTTCCGGGACACCATATATTTT. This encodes CASSQNFRDTIYF.

Here the CDR3 reads CASSPSTRNEQFF. DNA of the CDR3: TGTGCCAGCAGCCCCTCTACTAGGAATGAGCAGTTCTTC. This chain uses TRBV7-2 with TRBJ2-1; D is possibly TRBD2 (5 bases). Germline V gene data show CDR1 as SGHTA and CDR2 as FQGNSA. The CDR3 spans 13 residues. V was clipped by 5 bases and J by 7 bases, with 12 bases between them.

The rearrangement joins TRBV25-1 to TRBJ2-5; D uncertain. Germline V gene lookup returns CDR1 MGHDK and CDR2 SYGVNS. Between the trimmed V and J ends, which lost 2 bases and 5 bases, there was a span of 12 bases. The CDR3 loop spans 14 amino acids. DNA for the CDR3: TGTGCCAGCAGTGAAGGTTCTGTCGTTGAGACCCAGTACTTC. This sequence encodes CASSEGSVVETQYF.